The T cell receptor (beta chain) under discussion was sequenced for a study of shared clonotypes between healthy human individuals. Study-wide points: Naive subsets usually exceeded memory subsets in estimated richness.

CDR1 is MNHEY and CDR2 is SMNVEV in the germline V gene (reference sequence). The CDR3 contains 16 residues. The V and J ends lost 5 bases and 4 bases respectively, with 20 bases between them. Genomic DNA belonging to each subset was distributed in equal measure over several immunoSEQ plates. Using immunoSEQ multiplex PCR, the repertoire was profiled, and TCRdb retains in-frame clones only, with some absent. The sample lists roughly 640,000 clones, roughly 70% occurring once. As regards this clone: Its target is not known.

Sequencing was carried out using memory CD4+ T cells sorted from blood. The subset: CD45RA-negative fraction. The chain links TRBV27 to TRBJ1-1, with no clear D. The TCR comes from a young woman in good health. The CDR3 region is CASSRKVRELGTEAFF. The CDR3 nucleotides are TGTGCCAGCAGTCGCAAGGTACGAGAGTTGGGCACTGAAGCTTTCTTT.